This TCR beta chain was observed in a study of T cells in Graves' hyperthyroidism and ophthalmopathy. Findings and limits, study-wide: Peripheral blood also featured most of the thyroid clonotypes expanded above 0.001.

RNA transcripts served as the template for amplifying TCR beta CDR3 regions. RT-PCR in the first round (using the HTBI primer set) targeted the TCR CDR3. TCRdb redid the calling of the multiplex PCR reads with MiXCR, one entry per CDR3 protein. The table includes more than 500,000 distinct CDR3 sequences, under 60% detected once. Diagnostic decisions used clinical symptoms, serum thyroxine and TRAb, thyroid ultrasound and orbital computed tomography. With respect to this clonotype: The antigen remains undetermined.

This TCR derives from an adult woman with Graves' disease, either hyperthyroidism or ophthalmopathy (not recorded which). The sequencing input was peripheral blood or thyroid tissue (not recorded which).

The CDR3 coding sequence is TGTGCCAGCAGCAAAAAGGTTGATACGCAGTATTTT. Residues: CASSKKVDTQYF. The V gene is TRBV7-8, the J gene TRBJ2-3; D unclear. Germline loops: CDR1 SGHVS, CDR2 FQNEAQ. V lost 5 bases and J 6 bases, leaving 9 bases between the germline ends. The CDR3 has 12 residues.